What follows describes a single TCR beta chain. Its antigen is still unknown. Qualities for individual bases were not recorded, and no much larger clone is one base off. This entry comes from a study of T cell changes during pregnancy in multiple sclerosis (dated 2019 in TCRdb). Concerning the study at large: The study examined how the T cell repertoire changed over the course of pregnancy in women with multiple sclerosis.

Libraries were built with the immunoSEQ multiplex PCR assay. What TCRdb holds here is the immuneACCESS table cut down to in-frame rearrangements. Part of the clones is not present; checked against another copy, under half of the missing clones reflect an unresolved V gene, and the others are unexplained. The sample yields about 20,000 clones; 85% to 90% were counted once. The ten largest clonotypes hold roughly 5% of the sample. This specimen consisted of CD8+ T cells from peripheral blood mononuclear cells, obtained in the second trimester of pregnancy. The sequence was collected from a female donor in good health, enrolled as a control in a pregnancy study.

The CDR3 corresponds to CASSQVGAPYYGYTF. The DNA sequence reads TGCGCCAGCAGCCAAGTGGGGGCTCCCTACTATGGCTACACCTTC. The chain is encoded by TRBV4-3 joined to TRBJ1-2; TRBD1 is perhaps the D gene, given 6 matching bases. From the germline V gene, CDR1 is LGHNA and CDR2 is YSLEER. The CDR3 starts with the cysteine, ends with the phenylalanine, and has 15 residues. The entry retains the CDR3 DNA only, 45 bases that are in frame from base 1. V is reduced by 1 base and J by 3 bases, leaving a spacing of 12 bases between them.